These 5 T cell receptor beta chains share one sample of origin, sequenced in a study of early T cells in non-severe SARS-CoV-2 infection. In TCRdb, the 5' RACE reads were re-called with MiXCR into one record per CDR3 protein. The sample includes about 39,000 distinct CDR3 sequences, roughly 4% of them seen just once. Sequenced material: whole blood. The receptors were sampled from an adult who was a healthcare worker with PCR-confirmed SARS-CoV-2 infection or an uninfected control (not recorded which).

This clonotype showed up many times. V is TRBV11-2 and J is TRBJ2-3, with TRBD2 matching 8 bases. The germline CDR1 and CDR2 sequences are SGHAT and FQNNGV. The length of the CDR3 is 14 residues. In nucleotides, the CDR3 is TGTGCTTGCTCCCGGGGGGGCTGGACAGATACGCAGTATTTT. Protein: CACSRGGWTDTQYF.

This clonotype was counted between two and nine times. The chain joins TRBV6-6 to TRBJ1-1, with a weak D call TRBD1 (5 bases). Trimming pared 0 bases from V and 3 bases from J, leaving 11 bases between. This CDR3 is 15 amino acids long. The germline gives CDR1 MNHNY, CDR2 SVGAGI (reference sequence). DNA for the CDR3: TGTGCCAGCAGTTACTCGTCCAGGGTGGACACTGAAGCTTTCTTT. Its translation: CASSYSSRVDTEAFF.

This clonotype was observed at least ten times. The gene calls are TRBV10-1 and TRBJ2-1; D perhaps matches TRBD1 (6 bases). There are 12 residues in the CDR3. Trimming pared 4 bases from V and 9 bases from J, leaving 10 bases between. Germline V CDR1 and CDR2: WNHNN, SYGVQD (reference sequence). The CDR3 nucleotides are TGCGCCAGCAGTGGGGGGCTCGGTGAGCAGTTCTTC. This codes for CASSGGLGEQFF.

This clonotype showed up just a few times. V and J are TRBV24-1 and TRBJ1-2; maybe TRBD1 (5 bases). From germline, CDR1 is KGHDR and CDR2 SFDVKD. The CDR3 has 15 residues. The V and J ends lost 5 bases and 0 bases respectively, with 12 bases between them. The CDR3 is CATSGGGEANYGYTF. The CDR3 DNA reads as TGTGCCACCAGTGGGGGCGGAGAAGCTAACTATGGCTACACCTTC.

This clonotype has a count of ten or more. The J gene is TRBJ1-4, the V gene TRBV2; D ambiguous. This CDR3 is 13 amino acids long. Germline CDR1 reads SNHLY; CDR2 reads FYNNEI. Trimming shortened V by 6 bases and J by 3 bases, and 8 bases separated the two germline ends. CDR3 protein: CASSRAPNEKLFF. The CDR3 DNA is TGTGCCAGCAGCCGGGCCCCTAATGAAAAACTGTTTTTT.